Below are 20 T cell receptor beta chains sequenced from a single sample in a study of regulatory T cells in long-lasting Graves disease (dated by TCRdb to about 2021). This specimen's time point label, interpreted: newly diagnosed GD, antithyroid drugs for less than 3 months. RNA was extracted from PBMCs in TRIzol for both TCR sequencing and RNA sequencing. The method was multiplex PCR. The sequencing machine was an Illumina HiSeq 4000. To build TCR beta libraries, CDR3 regions were amplified by Arm-PCR using iRepertoire HTBI primers. TCRdb took the public reads, trimmed them with fastp at Q25, ran MiXCR for clone calling and kept in-frame beta chains. Rows are combined by CDR3 protein, so each entry shows the most common genes and DNA. This sample has roughly 400,000 distinct CDR3 sequences in its table, and roughly 15% of those were observed once. The ten largest clones capture over 7.5% of the sample.

Another study also made use of these data, one on T cells in Graves' hyperthyroidism and ophthalmopathy.

The sequenced sample was peripheral blood mononuclear cells (PBMCs), obtained at new diagnosis, from a patient treated with antithyroid drugs. These receptor sequences come from a woman between 40 and 50 years old with Graves disease. Donor details come from another sample of the same person, matched by shared clones.

The rearrangement links TRBV6-9 to TRBJ2-4; 7 bases line up with TRBD1. The germline CDR1 and CDR2 sequences are MNHGY and SVAAGI. The CDR3 sequence is 15 residues long. V dropped 3 bases and J dropped 5; count of bases not matched to a gene: 7. CDR3: CASSYLSQGENIQYF. The CDR3, as DNA: TGTGCCAGCAGTTACTTATCCCAGGGGGAAAACATTCAGTACTTC.

The chain recombines TRBV24-1 with TRBJ2-3, with a possible D match to TRBD1 (6 bases). This CDR3 region has 16 residues. V was cut by 4 bases and J by 4 bases, with 17 bases left in between. Germline V lookup: CDR1 KGHDR, CDR2 SFDVKD. CDR3 sequence (DNA): TGTGCCACCAGTGACCCCGGACAGCACACTTCAGATACGCAGTATTTT. Encoded protein: CATSDPGQHTSDTQYF.

This rearrangement joins TRBV11-3 to TRBJ2-2, with D possibly called TRBD1 or TRBD2 (6 bases each). There are 16 residues in the CDR3. Trimming pared 4 bases from V and 4 bases from J, leaving 16 bases between. CDR1 is SGHNT and CDR2 is YENEEA in the germline V gene. The CDR3 region has the DNA TGTGCCAGCAGCTACTTCCGGGGGCCGGGCACCGGGGAGCTGTTTTTT. Residues: CASSYFRGPGTGELFF.

As concerns this clonotype: A far larger clone lies a single base away; this is likely a read error. This is likely a read error, given that the CDR3 carries no conserved phenylalanine or tryptophan at its end. The chain carries TRBV11-2 and TRBJ2-1; D is unresolved. The V end lost 1 base, the J end lost 1 base, and 8 bases lay between the germline ends. Germline CDR1 is SGHAT and CDR2 is FQNNGV. This CDR3 contains 15 residues. The CDR3 DNA sequence: TGTGCCAGCAGCTTAGTATGGGATTCCTACAATGAGCAGTTCCTC. As protein: CASSLVWDSYNEQFL.

This clonotype has a handful of counts. The chain combines TRBV12-3 or TRBV12-4 with TRBJ1-2; weak D call: TRBD1 (6 bases). Trimming took off 11 bases at V and 5 bases at J, with 12 bases between the two ends. The CDR3 sequence is 11 residues long. This CDR3 reads CAALGQYGYTF. In DNA, the CDR3 is TGTGCCGCCCTAGGACAGTATGGCTACACCTTC.

This clonotype was seen more than once but under ten times. This chain joins TRBV6-1 and TRBJ1-1; tentative D call: TRBD1 (5 bases). CDR1 is MNHNS, CDR2 SASEGT, per germline. V was shortened by 8 bases and J by 1 base, with 11 bases between the two germline ends. The CDR3 is made up of 13 amino acids. The DNA for the CDR3 is TGTGCCAGCTATCAGGGACGGAACACTGAAGCTTTCTTT. This codes for CASYQGRNTEAFF.

This clonotype appeared a few times. The V call is TRBV19, the J call TRBJ1-3; D is unresolved. Germline lookup yields CDR1 LNHDA and CDR2 SQIVND (reference sequence). Trimming shortened V by 5 bases and J by 4 bases, and 15 bases separated the two germline ends. The CDR3 has 15 residues. CDR3 in DNA: TGTGCCAGTAGTCTACGGGCATCGATGGGAAACACCATATATTTT. This translates into CASSLRASMGNTIYF.

This clonotype was counted at least ten times. This CDR3 reads CASSLDLKTGELFF. CDR3 nucleotides: TGTGCCAGCAGCTTAGATCTAAAGACTGGGGAGCTGTTTTTT. V usage is TRBV11-2 and J usage is TRBJ2-2; D is uncertain. The CDR3 consists of 14 residues. V was clipped by 0 bases and J by 8 bases, with 10 bases between them. Germline V CDR1 and CDR2: SGHAT, FQNNGV.

This clonotype was counted at least ten times. V usage is TRBV28 and J usage is TRBJ1-2, with D perhaps matching TRBD1 (5 bases). Trimming cost V 3 bases and J 8 bases, with 10 bases left between them. There are 12 residues in the CDR3. Germline lookup yields CDR1 MDHEN and CDR2 SYDVKM. CDR3 protein: CASSLGQGGYTF. Here the CDR3 DNA reads TGTGCCAGCAGTTTGGGCCAGGGAGGCTACACCTTC.

In this sample, this clonotype turned up many times. Here the CDR3 reads CASSVAYSTDTQYF. CDR3 sequence (DNA): TGTGCCAGCAGTGTAGCGTATTCCACAGATACGCAGTATTTT. The V call is TRBV2, the J call TRBJ2-3; D is perhaps TRBD2 (5 bases). CDR1 SNHLY and CDR2 FYNNEI come from the germline V gene. This CDR3 comprises 14 residues. Trimming pared 4 bases from V and 2 bases from J, leaving 10 bases between.

This clonotype showed up many times. This chain links TRBV11-2 with TRBJ2-2; 8 bases line up with TRBD2. This CDR3 is 17 amino acids long. Germline-derived CDR1 and CDR2 are SGHAT and FQNNGV. Germline trimming cut 2 bases from V and 5 bases from J; bases unmatched to any gene: 10. CDR3 DNA sequence: TGTGCCAGCAGCTTATGGAAGCGGGAGAGGGTTACCGGGGAGCTGTTTTTT. This sequence encodes CASSLWKRERVTGELFF.

This clonotype was recorded a few times. The rearrangement joins TRBV4-1 to TRBJ2-7; TRBD1 matches 12 bases. CDR1 is MGHRA and CDR2 is YSYEKL in the germline V gene. V lost 2 bases to trimming and J lost 7 bases; unmatched junction nucleotides: 6. This CDR3 spans 15 amino acids. The CDR3 spells CASSQPGQGAEEQYF. CDR3 sequence (DNA): TGCGCCAGCAGCCAACCGGGACAGGGGGCTGAGGAGCAGTACTTC.

This clonotype has a count of ten or more. V usage is TRBV5-1 and J usage is TRBJ2-3; 9 bases match TRBD1. Germline V gives CDR1 SGHRS, CDR2 YFSETQ. V trimming: 0 bases; J trimming: 2 bases; junction bases outside the gene matches: 4. This CDR3 spans 16 amino acids. The CDR3 sequence: CASSLGNRGLTDTQYF. The CDR3 DNA follows: TGCGCCAGCAGCTTGGGAAACAGGGGGCTCACAGATACGCAGTATTTT.

The rearrangement links TRBV28 to TRBJ2-1; D is possibly TRBD2 (5 bases). Germline-derived CDR1 and CDR2 are MDHEN and SYDVKM. V was cut by 6 bases and J by 8 bases, with 20 bases left in between. The CDR3 length is 15 residues. The CDR3 coding sequence is TGTGCCAGCAGCCTTATCATCGGGAATAGCGATGAGCAGTTCTTC. Protein product: CASSLIIGNSDEQFF.

In this sample, this clonotype turned up many times. This sequence joins TRBV10-3 and TRBJ2-6, with 7 bases matching TRBD1. This CDR3 has 18 amino acids. Germline CDR1 is ENHRY and CDR2 is SYGVKD. Unmatched junction bases numbered 8, after V lost 2 bases and J lost 1 base. The DNA for the CDR3 is TGTGCCATCAGTGAGACCTGGACAGGAAATTCTGGGGCCAACGTCCTGACTTTC. Its protein product is CAISETWTGNSGANVLTF.

This rearrangement joins TRBV5-1 to TRBJ2-3, with D possibly TRBD2 on 5 matching bases. The CDR3 spans 15 residues. Germline loops: CDR1 SGHRS, CDR2 YFSETQ. V was trimmed by 0 bases and J by 2 bases, leaving 10 bases between them. CDR3 sequence: CASSLGPGFTDTQYF. DNA of the CDR3: TGCGCCAGCAGCTTGGGTCCGGGATTCACAGATACGCAGTATTTT. Supplemented by reference TRBV5-1 and TRBJ2-3, the full variable domain reads KAGVTQTPRYLIKTRGQQVTLSCSPISGHRSVSWYQQTPGQGLQFLFEYFSETQRNKGNFPGRFSGRQFSNSRSEMNVSTLELGDSALYLCASSLGPGFTDTQYFGPGTRLTVL.

This clonotype was seen ten or more times. This chain links TRBV28 with TRBJ2-7; TRBD1 or TRBD2 may be the D gene (7 bases each). CDR1 MDHEN and CDR2 SYDVKM come from the germline V gene. V lost 5 bases, J lost 3 bases, and 14 bases lay in between. The CDR3 runs 14 residues. The CDR3 nucleotides read TGTGCCAGCAGTGAGGCAGGGGGGGTCTACGAGCAGTACTTC. Protein sequence: CASSEAGGVYEQYF.

This clonotype was observed many times. The V and J genes are TRBV7-9 and TRBJ2-3; 14 positions match TRBD2. Germline lookup yields CDR1 SEHNR and CDR2 FQNEAQ (reference sequence). The CDR3 is 15 amino acids. The trim removed 6 bases at V and 3 bases at J, leaving 2 bases unmatched. This CDR3 is CASSRTSGRTDTQYF. In DNA form, the CDR3 reads TGTGCCAGCAGTAGGACTAGCGGGAGGACAGATACGCAGTATTTT.

This clonotype appeared many times. The CDR3 loop is CASKPDPTDTQYF. Here the CDR3 DNA reads TGTGCCAGCAAGCCGGATCCGACAGATACGCAGTATTTT. The V and J genes are TRBV12-3 or TRBV12-4 and TRBJ2-3, with D unresolved. The CDR3 runs to 13 residues. Trimming took off 7 bases at V and 3 bases at J, with 11 bases between the two ends.

This clonotype was detected ten times or more. This chain joins TRBV2 and TRBJ2-7; 14 bases are a match to TRBD2. Germline V gives CDR1 SNHLY, CDR2 FYNNEI. Losses at the gene ends were 1 base for V and 1 base for J; bases not matched to a gene: 6. The CDR3 sequence is 18 residues long. The chain's CDR3 is CASSEDGLAGGISYEQYF. The CDR3 region has the DNA TGTGCCAGCAGTGAAGACGGACTAGCGGGAGGTATTTCCTACGAGCAGTACTTC.